This TCR beta chain was found in a study of Graves' ophthalmopathy and Graves' hyperthyroidism. About the research overall: There was a collection of peripheral blood at initial diagnosis, before any treatment.

RNA transcripts were the source from which TCR beta CDR3 regions were amplified. First-round RT-PCR used HTBI primers; second-round multiplex PCR followed. TCRdb processed the multiplex PCR reads anew with MiXCR; each CDR3 protein has one entry. The sample lists about 420,000 distinct CDR3 sequences, roughly 21% seen once, with around 3% in the top ten. Germline loops: CDR1 SGHDN, CDR2 FVKESK. The CDR3 loop spans 13 amino acids. V was pared by 5 bases and J by 7 bases, with 7 bases of the junction left unmatched. The study recruited hyperthyroidism patients aged 18 to 65 who were newly diagnosed, under 2 months' duration. Many counts were recorded for this clonotype.

Material for sequencing was peripheral blood. V usage is TRBV14 and J usage is TRBJ2-5, with 7 bases matching TRBD2. This receptor was taken from a woman between 18 and 29 years old with stable Graves' hyperthyroidism. As DNA, the CDR3 is TGTGCCAGCAGCTACGCTAGCGGTAGGACCCAGTACTTC. Amino acid sequence: CASSYASGRTQYF.